This T cell receptor beta chain is from a study of cytomegalovirus exposure and HLA in healthy donors (dated by TCRdb to about 2017). About the study as a whole: An earlier analysis of fewer than 750 of the donors reported 276 Gb of sequence data and 90 million to 120 million unique TCR beta sequences obtained from 180 million or so T cells. A later analysis re-examined previously published TCR beta repertoires from hundreds of donors and added high-resolution HLA genotyping to investigate patterns of TCR occurrence. Every discovery cohort repertoire had been produced on one sequencing platform. In addition to the first cohort of around 670 subjects, a separate validation cohort of under 150 different subjects was used. In an earlier analysis of about 590 of the donors, high-throughput TCR beta sequencing was used to judge whether each TCR beta V gene segment behaved as functional or pseudogenic. Rather than using new phenotypic data, the later analysis identified candidate immune exposures from TCR beta sequences and from how often those sequences occurred across donors. The study profiled the T cell repertoires of around 700 subjects by immunosequencing and related them to cytomegalovirus serostatus. Typing coverage differed by locus: A, B, C, DRB1 and DQB1 were typed in roughly 629-640 donors, DQA1 in about 500, DPA1 in around 580, and DPB1 in approximately 450. Around 330 gigabases of sequencing data and roughly 80 million unique TCR sequences made up an early release that covered approximately 700 HLA-typed donors. Class I and class II HLA loci were covered by the typing at four-digit resolution. The aim of the study was to test whether cataloging public T cell receptors could identify signatures of past pathogen exposure. High-throughput TCR immunosequencing, statistical association of individual TCRs with disease status, and machine learning were combined to predict cytomegalovirus infection status. Several DR-DQ haplotypes were treated as single units for association and clustering because of strong linkage in the cohort. The genetic ancestry cluster associated with self-reported Caucasian donors included about four fifths of the 398 genotyped donors. Among under 450 genotyped donors of the cohort, an average of 235,054 unique TCR beta nucleotide sequences were sequenced per donor, 15% to 20% of them non-productive. Donor age, sex, ethnicity and CMV serostatus were compiled alongside the repertoire data. A later genetic analysis took genome-wide SNP genotypes for about 55% of the 666 donors and used that subset as a discovery cohort. General conclusions and limits of the study: CMV serostatus was the only immune exposure information available for the cohort. When HLA alleles, especially DR and DQ, strongly co-occurred, TCR associations were difficult to assign to individual alleles. In both the original and validation cohorts, the classifier was reported to diagnose cytomegalovirus status with high specificity and sensitivity. Some IMGT-functional V segments, including TRBV6-2 and TRBV6-3, could not be told apart with the 87-base-pair reads, so those segments were excluded. According to the authors, the approach could potentially be generalized to other disease states and immunological phenotypes. According to a later analysis, most CMV-associated TCR beta chains appeared to be HLA-restricted, and the HLA associations seemed to be driven largely by CMV exposure. This cohort had only TCR beta chains sequenced, and the lack of alpha or paired-chain data limited which features could be detected. A later analysis reported that several top co-occurrence clusters appeared linked to parvovirus B19, influenza, CMV and Epstein-Barr virus. A group of highly shared sequence variants was considered likely to be a technical artifact of the sequencing pipeline. Because counts were too low, some 17 rarely observed V segments, including chromosome 9 orphons, were excluded from the earlier analysis of 587 of the donors. Most TCR sequences were observed very rarely across donors, whereas some public TCRs were present in many individuals. In a later genetic analysis, fewer N-insertions in productive TCRs were reported among donors in an Asian-associated ancestry cluster than the roughly 710-donor mean. An earlier analysis of around 500 of the donors showed that most TCR beta V segments appeared in productive rearrangements either about 87% or about 30% of the time, which broadly matched IMGT annotations. In vitro tests confirmed that a few of the cytomegalovirus-associated TCR beta chains recognize cytomegalovirus antigens. At a false discovery rate of 0.05, a later analysis linked roughly 17,000 TCR beta sequences to specific HLA alleles. A later analysis found that TCR association rates varied across HLA loci, with DRB1 alleles showing the most associated TCRs and HLA-C alleles the fewest. Roughly uniform sequencing depth across donors was assumed in presence/absence analyses, although this assumption may not hold. Because HLA typing was unavailable for some donors at each locus, only the typed subset was used in association tests. A total of 150 to 200 TCR beta chains were listed by the study as associated with cytomegalovirus. In a later analysis, HLA-associated TCR beta chains showed more clonal expansion and lower generation probabilities than non-associated chains that were equally common. An association between a missense DCLRE1C variant and V-gene and J-gene trimming of TCR beta chains was found in a later genetic analysis and replicated in an independent cohort. Linkage disequilibrium might explain the correlated functional status among segregating V segments, but an unknown experimental factor could not be excluded. A further reported finding was that TCR beta sequences accurately predicted the HLA-A and HLA-B alleles for most subjects in the first cohort.

The CDR3 has 11 amino acids, counting the end cysteine and phenylalanine. Only the CDR3 region is kept as DNA, spanning 33 bases read in frame from base 1. Taken from the germline V gene, the CDR1 and CDR2 loops are MNHEY and SVGAGI. To note about this clone: This clone's antigen is unknown. Germline is not matched at one junction end, which may reflect a read error.

The cohort consisted of 600 to 750 healthy bone marrow donors. At the time of sampling, all cohort members were nominally healthy, though unrecorded immune exposures were likely present. The donor was CMV seronegative and belonged to the group of 352 seronegative cohort members. Each donor provided a peripheral blood sample, and peripheral blood mononuclear cells were used for TCR beta sequencing. The Qiagen DNeasy Blood Extraction Kit was used to extract genomic DNA from the blood cell samples. Library generation was performed with the immunoSEQ multiplex PCR assay. A mixture of 60 forward primers for TCR Vbeta segments and 13 reverse primers for TCR Jbeta segments was used in the multiplex PCR. The CDR3 region of rearranged TCR beta genes was amplified from genomic DNA by a multiplex PCR assay. Amplified TCR beta libraries were sequenced as 87-base-pair reads on the Illumina HiSeq System. Under the source paper's analysis protocol: In a later analysis, some 80 million unique TCR beta chains were counted across the 500 to 850 repertoires, and approximately 11 million of these chains were shared by at least two donors. To remove PCR and sequencing errors, raw reads were error-corrected and collapsed into unique sequences using a nearest-neighbor algorithm that merged closely related sequences. Alignment of CDR3 sequences to IMGT reference sequences was used to assign V, D and J gene segments. For a sequence to be retained, a match of at least six nucleotides to both a V gene segment and a J gene segment was required. Rearrangements were classified as productive when the CDR3 lacked stop codons and remained in frame with V and J, and all other rearrangements were classified as non-productive. CDR3 was defined according to IMGT convention as the region running from the second conserved V-encoded cysteine to the conserved J-encoded phenylalanine. In an earlier analysis of 500 to 650 of the donors, sequences lacking an unambiguous match to a single V gene segment were excluded. An earlier analysis of about 600 of the donors called V segments functional above 56.7% productive rearrangements and segregating when the between-donor standard deviation exceeded 5%. To diagnose cytomegalovirus status from the catalog of TCR beta chain sequences, a statistical classification framework was built. In a later analysis, V and J genes were assigned by comparing TCR nucleotide sequences against IMGT/GENE-DB human TR gene sequences. In a later analysis, CDR3 sequences and most-parsimonious VDJ recombination scenarios were assigned using the TCRdist pipeline. In a later analysis, every TCR beta chain was defined by the combination of its CDR3 amino acid sequence and its V-gene family, and reads without a unique V-gene family were dropped. To address suspected cross-contamination and a sequencing artifact, a later analysis removed approximately 600 highly shared, low-generation-probability nucleotide sequences. For each public chain, a later analysis derived a clonal expansion index from normalized ranks of inferred template counts within each repertoire. In a later analysis, generation probabilities were computed using a VDJ recombination model fitted to out-of-frame rearrangements, and the results were checked against IGoR. Hypergeometric tests were used in a later analysis to score TCR-TCR, TCR-HLA and TCR-CMV co-occurrence, with a repertoire-size bias correction applied to the TCR pairs. To estimate false discovery rates, a later analysis permuted the HLA or CMV assignments 20 times. In a later analysis, co-occurring TCRs were grouped with DBSCAN, and TCRdist sequence similarity was added when clustering was performed within HLA-allele-positive subsets. Repertoires with fewer than 30,000 or more than 120,000 public chains were left out of co-occurrence clustering, as were four to six repertoires with anomalous nucleotide sharing. The clones in this table, taken by TCRdb from immuneACCESS, are in-frame only. Not every clone is retained; where verified, under half of the shortfall comes from an unresolved V gene, and the cause of the rest is unknown. Clone size and V and J calls were adopted from that table, with D and trimming inferred from the DNA. Here the sample has roughly 170,000 clones; 70% to 85% occur a single time. The top ten clones comprise 1.5% to 2% of the sample.

The rearrangement joined TRBV6-5 to TRBJ2-1; TRBD1 fits 9 bases in the junction. The sequenced material came from PBMCs. The TCR comes from a woman between 25 and 40 years old in good health and CMV-seronegative. The nucleotide sequence reads TGTGCCAGCAGTTCGGGACAGGGTCCCGTCTTC. The translation is CASSSGQGPVF.